One and the same sample provided the 13 T cell receptor beta chains below, sequenced in a study of blood T cell repertoires in COVID-19. Libraries were prepared by immunoSEQ multiplex PCR; TCRdb keeps only in-frame clonotypes and omits some of them. The sample holds about 120,000 clones; roughly 85% are singletons and the top ten take about 3.4%. The sequenced sample was peripheral blood. These TCRs come from a man aged 35 to 55 with acute or convalescent COVID-19.

The chain couples TRBV9 to TRBJ2-1; D gene uncertain. Germline CDR1 reads SGDLS; CDR2 reads YYNGEE. V lost 4 bases and J lost 0, with 5 bases in between. This CDR3 has 13 amino acids. The CDR3 here is CASSSSSYNEQFF. In nucleotides, the CDR3 is TGTGCCAGCAGCTCCAGCTCCTACAATGAGCAGTTCTTC.

This clone turned up a few times. V and J are TRBV6-5 and TRBJ2-7; the D gene is possibly TRBD1 (5 bases). This CDR3 is 13 amino acids long. Germline-derived CDR1 and CDR2 are MNHEY and SVGAGI. V dropped 6 bases and J dropped 0 bases, with 9 bases sitting between them. CDR3 loop: CASRKGPSYEQYF. Here the CDR3 DNA reads TGTGCCAGCAGAAAGGGGCCCTCCTACGAGCAGTACTTC.

V usage is TRBV5-1 and J usage is TRBJ2-7; TRBD2 is a possible D gene (5 bases). The CDR3 length is 15 residues. Germline V CDR1 and CDR2: SGHRS, YFSETQ. Trimming stripped 3 bases from V and 5 bases from J, with 18 bases between. CDR3 nucleotide sequence: TGCGCCAGCAGCTCTCAAGCGCGATTCGGGGACGAGCAGTACTTC. Protein: CASSSQARFGDEQYF.

The chain employs TRBV29-1 and TRBJ2-3; possibly TRBD1 for D (6 bases). V was shortened by 3 bases and J by 9 bases, with 19 bases between the two germline ends. Germline CDR1 and CDR2: SQVTM and ANQGSEA. The length of the CDR3 is 14 residues. The CDR3 protein is CSVDSQGFWRTQYF. Here the CDR3 DNA reads TGCAGCGTTGATTCGCAGGGGTTCTGGCGGACGCAGTATTTT.

This clone was picked up a small number of times. This chain uses TRBV4-3 with TRBJ1-2, with 7 bases fitting TRBD1. Germline trimming cut 2 bases from V and 3 bases from J; bases unmatched to any gene: 6. This CDR3 is built from 15 residues. Germline CDR1 is LGHNA and CDR2 is YSLEER. The chain's CDR3 is CASSQQTGLDYGYTF. The CDR3 DNA reads as TGCGCCAGCAGCCAACAGACAGGGTTAGACTATGGCTACACCTTC.

The chain has TRBV7-3 and TRBJ1-1, with D hard to call. The CDR3 is made up of 14 amino acids. CDR1 is SGHTA and CDR2 is FQGTGA in the germline V gene. The ends were cut back, 1 base at V and 5 bases at J, with 11 bases in the middle. The CDR3 DNA is TGTGCCAGCAGCTTAATGGTCGGGAGGACTGAAGCTTTCTTT. It encodes CASSLMVGRTEAFF.

The gene calls are TRBV25-1 and TRBJ1-3; TRBD1 matches at 7 bases. The germline V gene encodes CDR1 MGHDK and CDR2 SYGVNS. V dropped 4 bases and J dropped 0; count of bases not matched to a gene: 12. The CDR3 consists of 18 residues. The DNA for the CDR3 is TGTGCCAGCAGTGGCGACAGGGATGCGGCGGACTCTGGAAACACCATATATTTT. Its protein is CASSGDRDAADSGNTIYF.

V is TRBV30 and J is TRBJ2-3, with 9 bases that match TRBD2. The trim removed 1 base at V and 3 bases at J, leaving 5 bases unmatched. CDR1 is GTSNPN, CDR2 SVGIG, per germline (reference sequence). This CDR3 spans 15 amino acids. The CDR3 DNA reads TGTGCCTGGAGTGAAGGGCGGGGGGGGACAGATACGCAGTATTTT. This gives the protein CAWSEGRGGTDTQYF.

The chain joins TRBV20-1 to TRBJ2-7, with a tentative D call TRBD1 (6 bases). The ends were cut back, 2 bases at V and 12 bases at J, with 11 bases in the middle. The CDR3 consists of 10 residues. CDR1 and CDR2 from the germline V gene are DFQATT and SNEGSKA (reference sequence). For the CDR3, the DNA is TGCAGTGCTAGACGACAGGTACTGTACTTC. Translating it yields CSARRQVLYF.

The gene calls are TRBV19 and TRBJ2-7, with 8 bases identical to TRBD2. Germline V gene data show CDR1 as LNHDA and CDR2 as SQIVND (reference sequence). The J segment lost 2 bases and the V segment lost 0 bases, leaving 3 bases of the junction unmatched. CDR3 length equals 15 residues. CDR3 residues: CASSIDGLATYEQYF. The CDR3 nucleotides read TGTGCCAGTAGTATAGATGGACTAGCTACCTACGAGCAGTACTTC.

This rearrangement joins TRBV20-1 to TRBJ2-1, with TRBD2 identical over 11 bases. Germline values: CDR1 DFQATT, CDR2 SNEGSKA (reference sequence). Losses at the gene ends were 3 bases for V and 3 bases for J; bases not matched to a gene: 7. This CDR3 spans 16 amino acids. As DNA, the CDR3 is TGCAGTGCTAGTAGCGGGGGGGCCCCCTACTACAATGAGCAGTTCTTC. Its protein is CSASSGGAPYYNEQFF.

V and J are TRBV18 and TRBJ2-5, with 7 bases lining up with TRBD2. Trimming removed 5 bases from V and 4 bases from J; junction bases left unmatched: 7. This CDR3 is 14 amino acids long. The germline CDR1 and CDR2 sequences are KGHSH and LQKENI. CDR3 region: CASSTTGGRETQYF. The CDR3 DNA reads TGTGCCAGCTCAACCACGGGAGGACGAGAGACCCAGTACTTC.

This chain uses TRBV18 with TRBJ2-1, with D maybe TRBD2 (5 bases). This CDR3 region has 13 residues. Between the trimmed V and J ends, which lost 6 bases and 6 bases, there was a span of 12 bases. Germline V CDR1 and CDR2: KGHSH, LQKENI. The CDR3 coding sequence is TGTGCCAGCTCGGAAGGGCGGGTCAATGAGCAGTTCTTC. Translated: CASSEGRVNEQFF.